One TCR beta chain is described in this entry. The data were obtained in a study of neurological immune-mediated disorders. MiXCR, run by TCRdb on the 5' RACE reads, gives a single entry per CDR3 protein. Of 26,000 or so distinct CDR3 sequences in the sample, more than 20% were seen once. Germline assignment: CDR1 LNHDA and CDR2 SQIVND (reference sequence). CDR3 size: 15 residues. V shed 3 bases and J shed 1 base, with 13 bases lying between them. The chain carries TRBV19 and TRBJ2-7; tentatively, D is TRBD1 or TRBD2 (5 bases each). The sequenced sample was PBMCs. This receptor was taken from a woman aged 60 to 75 in good health. CDR3 loop: CASSIRDGYSYEQYF. CDR3 DNA sequence: TGTGCCAGTAGTATTAGGGACGGCTATTCCTACGAGCAGTACTTC.